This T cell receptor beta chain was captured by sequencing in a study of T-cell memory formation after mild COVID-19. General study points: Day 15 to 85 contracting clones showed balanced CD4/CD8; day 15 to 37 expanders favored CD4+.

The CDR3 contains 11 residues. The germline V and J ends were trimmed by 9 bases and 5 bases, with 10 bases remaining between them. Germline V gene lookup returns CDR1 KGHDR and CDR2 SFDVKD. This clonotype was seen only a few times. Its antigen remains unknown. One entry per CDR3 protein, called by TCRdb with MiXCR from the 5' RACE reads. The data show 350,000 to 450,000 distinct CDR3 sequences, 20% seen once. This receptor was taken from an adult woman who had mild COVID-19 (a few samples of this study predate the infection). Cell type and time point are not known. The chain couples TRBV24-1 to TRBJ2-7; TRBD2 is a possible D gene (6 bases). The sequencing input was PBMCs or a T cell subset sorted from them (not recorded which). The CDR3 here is CATARGHEQYF. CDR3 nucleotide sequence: TGTGCCACCGCGCGGGGCCACGAGCAGTACTTC.